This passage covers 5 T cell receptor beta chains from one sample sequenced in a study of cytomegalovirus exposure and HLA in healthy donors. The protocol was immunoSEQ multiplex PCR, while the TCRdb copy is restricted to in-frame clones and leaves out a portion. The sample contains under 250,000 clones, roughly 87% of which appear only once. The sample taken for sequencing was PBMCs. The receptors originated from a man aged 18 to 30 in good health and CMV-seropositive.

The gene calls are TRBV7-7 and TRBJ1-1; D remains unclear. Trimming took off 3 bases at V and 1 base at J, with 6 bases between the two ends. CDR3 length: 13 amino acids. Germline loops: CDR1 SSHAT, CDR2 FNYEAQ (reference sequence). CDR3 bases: TGTGCCAGCAGCTTCGGCCCGAACACTGAAGCTTTCTTT. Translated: CASSFGPNTEAFF.

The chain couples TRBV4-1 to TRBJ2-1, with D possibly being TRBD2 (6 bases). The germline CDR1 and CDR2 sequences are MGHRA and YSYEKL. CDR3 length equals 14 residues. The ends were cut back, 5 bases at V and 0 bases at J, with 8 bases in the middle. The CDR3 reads CASSNSGSYNEQFF. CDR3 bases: TGCGCCAGCAGCAATAGCGGCTCCTACAATGAGCAGTTCTTC.

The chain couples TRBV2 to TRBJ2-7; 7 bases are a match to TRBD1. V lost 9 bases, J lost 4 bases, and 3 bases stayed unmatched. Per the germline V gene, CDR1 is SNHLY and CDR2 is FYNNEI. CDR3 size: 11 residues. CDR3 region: CASHRGYEQYF. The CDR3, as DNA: TGTGCCAGTCACAGGGGTTACGAGCAGTACTTC.

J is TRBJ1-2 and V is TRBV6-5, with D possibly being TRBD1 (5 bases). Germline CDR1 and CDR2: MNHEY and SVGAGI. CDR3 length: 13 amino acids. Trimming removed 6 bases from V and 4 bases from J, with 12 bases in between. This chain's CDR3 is CASRLDRVYGYTF. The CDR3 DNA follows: TGTGCCAGCAGACTAGACAGAGTCTATGGCTACACCTTC.

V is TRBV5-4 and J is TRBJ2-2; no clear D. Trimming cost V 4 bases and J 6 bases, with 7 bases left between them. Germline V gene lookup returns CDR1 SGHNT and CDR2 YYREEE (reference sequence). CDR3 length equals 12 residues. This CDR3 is CASSPSSGELFF. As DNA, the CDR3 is TGTGCCAGCAGCCCTTCCTCCGGGGAGCTGTTTTTT.